The 31 T cell receptor beta chains below all came from one sample that was sequenced in a study of blood T cell repertoires in COVID-19. Here immunoSEQ multiplex PCR was the method, and the copy in TCRdb shows in-frame clones only, minus some. This table holds 250,000 to 400,000 clones, about 89% found once. The material sequenced was PBMCs or T cells enriched from blood (not recorded which). These receptors came from a woman aged 25 to 39 who had recovered from COVID-19.

The CDR3, as DNA: TGTGCCATCAGTGAGTCAAGCAGGGCTCGGCATGGCTACACCTTC. It translates to CAISESSRARHGYTF. This chain links TRBV10-3 with TRBJ1-2; tentatively, D is TRBD1 (5 bases). The CDR3 loop spans 15 amino acids. V gave up 0 bases and J gave up 6 bases, with 14 bases separating them. The V gene's germline CDR1 is ENHRY and CDR2 SYGVKD.

The V call is TRBV28, the J call TRBJ1-5; D is perhaps TRBD1 (5 bases). V lost 5 bases to trimming and J lost 5 bases, with 7 bases between them. Per germline, CDR1 MDHEN and CDR2 SYDVKM. The CDR3 length is 12 residues. The CDR3 DNA reads TGTGCCAGCAGTACAGGAGATCAGCCCCAGCATTTT. It is translated as CASSTGDQPQHF.

V usage is TRBV9 and J usage is TRBJ1-6; D is ambiguous. Per germline, CDR1 SGDLS and CDR2 YYNGEE. The V end was cut by 3 bases, the J end by 7 bases, with 17 bases between. This CDR3 has 16 residues. The DNA for the CDR3 is TGTGCCAGCAGCGCTCGGGCAGGCAGAGGGAATTCACCCCTCCACTTT. Protein product: CASSARAGRGNSPLHF.

The chain carries TRBV15 and TRBJ2-3; 7 bases align to TRBD1. Germline V gene data show CDR1 as LNHNV and CDR2 as YYDKDF (reference sequence). Unmatched junction bases numbered 2, after V lost 0 bases and J lost 8 bases. The CDR3 extends over 13 amino acids. Written as DNA, the CDR3 is TGTGCCACCAGCAGAGATAAGGGGGCTACGCAGTATTTT. Translating it yields CATSRDKGATQYF.

This clone was detected a few times. This sequence joins TRBV6-5 and TRBJ1-3; TRBD1 matches at 11 bases. The germline CDR1 and CDR2 sequences are MNHEY and SVGAGI. The CDR3 spans 15 residues. With 6 bases clipped from V and 3 bases from J, the junction kept 4 bases outside the gene matches. Here the CDR3 reads CASRDRGRVGNTIYF. CDR3 in DNA: TGTGCCAGCAGGGACAGGGGGCGGGTTGGAAACACCATATATTTT.

The rearrangement links TRBV30 to TRBJ1-1; no definite D call. This CDR3 is 13 amino acids long. CDR1 is GTSNPN and CDR2 is SVGIG in the germline V gene (reference sequence). Trimming pared 2 bases from V and 3 bases from J, leaving 10 bases between. The CDR3 spells CAWSIDGDTEAFF. The CDR3 bases are TGTGCCTGGAGTATCGACGGAGACACTGAAGCTTTCTTT.

The V call is TRBV5-1, the J call TRBJ1-2; no reliable D call. Germline CDR1 and CDR2: SGHRS and YFSETQ. V was shortened by 1 base and J by 2 bases, with 12 bases between the two germline ends. This CDR3 contains 15 residues. The CDR3 spells CASSLSGNLNYGYTF. In DNA, the CDR3 is TGCGCCAGCAGCTTGTCAGGCAACCTAAACTATGGCTACACCTTC.

The chain joins TRBV6-5 to TRBJ2-3, with a possible D match to TRBD1 (6 bases). Trimming took 4 bases from V and 6 from J, leaving 14 bases between them. This CDR3 contains 14 residues. Looked up from germline, CDR1 is MNHEY and CDR2 is SVGAGI. Here the CDR3 reads CASSSWGPSDTQYF. The CDR3 nucleotides are TGTGCCAGCAGTTCATGGGGGCCATCCGATACGCAGTATTTT.

The chain is built from TRBV6-9 and TRBJ1-4; no definite D call. Trimming removed 0 bases at V and 4 bases at J, with 9 bases between. The germline V gene encodes CDR1 MNHGY and CDR2 SVAAGI. This CDR3 comprises 15 residues. The CDR3 nucleotides read TGTGCCAGCAGTTATTCCGGAGAGGGTAATGAAAAACTGTTTTTT. Its protein is CASSYSGEGNEKLFF.

The CDR3 DNA is TGTGCCAGCAGCCGCCAAGAGACCCAGTACTTC. Encoded protein: CASSRQETQYF. The gene calls are TRBV6-5 and TRBJ2-5; no reliable D call. The CDR3 contains 11 residues. In germline, CDR1 is MNHEY, CDR2 SVGAGI. V was shortened by 6 bases and J by 1 base, with 3 bases between the two germline ends.

This clone was counted once. The chain uses TRBV28 and TRBJ2-7, with D maybe TRBD1 (5 bases). The CDR3 consists of 13 residues. V lost 8 bases and J lost 0, with 11 bases in between. Looked up from germline, CDR1 is MDHEN and CDR2 is SYDVKM. The CDR3 DNA reads as TGTGCCAGCGGAAGGGGCGACTCCTACGAGCAGTACTTC. Encoded protein: CASGRGDSYEQYF.

This chain uses TRBV5-5 with TRBJ2-5; 10 nucleotides agree with TRBD1. J lost 2 bases, V lost 1 base, and 8 bases had no gene match. The CDR3 is made up of 17 amino acids. CDR1 is SGHKS and CDR2 is YYEKEE in the germline V gene (reference sequence). The CDR3 protein is CASSLPRTGGIQETQYF. DNA of the CDR3: TGTGCCAGCAGCTTGCCGCGGACAGGGGGGATACAAGAGACCCAGTACTTC.

This clone was observed once. The rearrangement uses TRBV5-5 and TRBJ2-7; 8 bases are shared with TRBD1. Germline V lookup: CDR1 SGHKS, CDR2 YYEKEE (reference sequence). V lost 4 bases, J lost 4 bases, and 10 bases stayed unmatched. This CDR3 region has 15 residues. CDR3 DNA: TGTGCCAGCAGCCGAGAAGGACAGGGATGGTACGAGCAGTACTTC. As protein: CASSREGQGWYEQYF.

This chain connects TRBV6-1 to TRBJ2-7; 9 nucleotides match TRBD1. J lost 0 bases, V lost 2 bases, and 11 bases had no gene match. Per the germline V gene, CDR1 is MNHNS and CDR2 is SASEGT. The CDR3 contains 18 residues. The CDR3, as DNA: TGTGCCAGCAGTGAACCGGGACAGGGCCCACTTCACTCCTACGAGCAGTACTTC. As protein: CASSEPGQGPLHSYEQYF.

V usage is TRBV12-3 or TRBV12-4 and J usage is TRBJ2-1, with D tentatively TRBD2 (5 bases). The CDR3 extends over 11 amino acids. The V end was cut by 7 bases, the J end by 11 bases, with 12 bases between. The CDR3 DNA is TGTGCCAGCAAACAATCGGGAAAGCAGTTCTTC. Residues: CASKQSGKQFF.

CDR3 nucleotides: TGTGCCAGCAGCCCCGCTACAGGGGATAGGGGCTACACCTTC. Protein: CASSPATGDRGYTF. V usage is TRBV3-1 (or the pseudogene TRBV3-2) and J usage is TRBJ1-2, with TRBD1 identical over 7 bases. This CDR3 has 14 amino acids. V shed 4 bases, J shed 8 bases, and the junction held 10 bases outside the gene matches. Germline-derived CDR1 and CDR2 are LGHDT and YNNKEL (reference sequence).

CDR3 in DNA: TGTGCCAGCAGCACGATCCACAGGGATTTAATCCATGCCTACACTGAAGCTTTCTTT. Protein product: CASSTIHRDLIHAYTEAFF. The chain joins TRBV7-3 to TRBJ1-1, with a tentative D call TRBD1 (6 bases). Germline V gene lookup returns CDR1 SGHTA and CDR2 FQGTGA. V was cut by 5 bases and J by 3 bases, with 28 bases left in between. The CDR3 runs 19 residues.

The chain joins TRBV4-1 to TRBJ2-7, with a possible D match to TRBD1 (5 bases). CDR1 is MGHRA, CDR2 YSYEKL, per germline. V lost 3 bases, J lost 10 bases, and 13 bases lay in between. The CDR3 runs 12 residues. The CDR3 DNA follows: TGCGCCAGCAGCCAGGCAGGGCCCGCTCAGTACTTC. Translation: CASSQAGPAQYF.

This clone was seen just once. This chain connects TRBV5-1 to TRBJ2-3; 9 positions match TRBD2. In germline, CDR1 is SGHRS, CDR2 YFSETQ. V trimming: 4 bases; J trimming: 3 bases; junction bases outside the gene matches: 9. The CDR3 is made up of 16 amino acids. The CDR3 is CASSGFSGGRTDTQYF. The CDR3 region has the DNA TGCGCCAGCAGCGGATTTAGCGGGGGCAGGACAGATACGCAGTATTTT.

DNA for the CDR3: TGTGCCAGCAGCTTAAATGGACAGGGGGGAGAGACCCAGTACTTC. This sequence encodes CASSLNGQGGETQYF. This chain uses TRBV7-2 with TRBJ2-5; TRBD1 matches at 10 bases. The trim removed 2 bases at V and 4 bases at J, leaving 4 bases unmatched. Germline V gene lookup returns CDR1 SGHTA and CDR2 FQGNSA. This CDR3 has 15 amino acids.

J is TRBJ2-5 and V is TRBV4-3, with TRBD2 matching 12 bases. The CDR3 spans 18 residues. With 3 bases clipped from V and 1 base from J, the junction kept 9 bases outside the gene matches. The V gene's germline CDR1 is LGHNA and CDR2 YSLEER. The CDR3 bases are TGCGCCAGCAGCCACCTCCTCCGGACTAGCGGGGCCCAAGAGACCCAGTACTTC. This codes for CASSHLLRTSGAQETQYF.

The count of this clone is one. The chain uses TRBV2 and TRBJ1-2; D call uncertain. CDR1 SNHLY and CDR2 FYNNEI come from the germline V gene. V lost 0 bases and J lost 4, with 15 bases in between. The CDR3 extends over 16 amino acids. The CDR3 nucleotides are TGTGCCAGCAGTGAAGCCGAAGCGGGGAGAGGCTATGGCTACACCTTC. Translation: CASSEAEAGRGYGYTF.

The chain joins TRBV6-5 to TRBJ1-2, with 9 positions matching TRBD1. The germline CDR1 and CDR2 sequences are MNHEY and SVGAGI. The CDR3 has 14 amino acids. Trimming at V came to 6 bases and at J to 7 bases, leaving 9 bases not matched to a gene. DNA of the CDR3: TGTGCCAGCAGGCCCGGGACAGGGTTGGGTGGCTACACCTTC. Residues: CASRPGTGLGGYTF.

The rearrangement links TRBV7-8 to TRBJ2-2, with 7 bases matching TRBD2. The junction had 8 bases not matched to a gene; V was cut back by 4 bases and J by 3 bases. CDR3 size: 16 residues. CDR1 and CDR2 from the germline V gene are SGHVS and FQNEAQ. CDR3 residues: CASSYSGLVDTGELFF. The CDR3 DNA reads TGTGCCAGCAGCTATAGTGGACTAGTGGACACCGGGGAGCTGTTTTTT.

The rearrangement uses TRBV11-2 and TRBJ2-3; tentatively, D is TRBD1 (5 bases). V lost 5 bases and J 2 bases, leaving 14 bases between the germline ends. The germline V gene encodes CDR1 SGHAT and CDR2 FQNNGV. This CDR3 spans 15 amino acids. CDR3: CASSRPLGLTDTQYF. DNA of the CDR3: TGTGCCAGCAGCCGTCCCTTGGGGCTCACAGATACGCAGTATTTT.

J is TRBJ2-7 and V is TRBV5-1; 7 bases match TRBD1. This CDR3 is built from 15 residues. Germline V gene lookup returns CDR1 SGHRS and CDR2 YFSETQ. After removal of 0 bases from V and 1 base from J, the junction contained 4 bases not matched to a gene. The CDR3 reads CASSLGPDRSYEQYF. In DNA form, the CDR3 reads TGCGCCAGCAGCTTGGGCCCGGACAGGTCCTACGAGCAGTACTTC.

The V gene is TRBV10-1, the J gene TRBJ1-6; D ambiguous. Looked up from germline, CDR1 is WNHNN and CDR2 is SYGVQD (reference sequence). V was trimmed by 0 bases and J by 5 bases, leaving 11 bases between them. The CDR3 is 16 residues long. Here the CDR3 DNA reads TGCGCCAGCAGTGAGTCTCAGAGGGAGAATAATTCACCCCTCCACTTT. It is translated as CASSESQRENNSPLHF.

V usage is TRBV28 and J usage is TRBJ1-2; D is perhaps TRBD1 (5 bases). This CDR3 spans 13 amino acids. CDR1 is MDHEN, CDR2 SYDVKM, per germline. Between the trimmed V and J ends, which lost 5 bases and 5 bases, there was a span of 12 bases. In DNA form, the CDR3 reads TGTGCCAGCAGTCGACCTGCAGGGTATGGCTACACCTTC. It codes for CASSRPAGYGYTF.

The genes are TRBV5-4 and TRBJ1-1, with D tentatively TRBD1 (5 bases). CDR1 is SGHNT and CDR2 is YYREEE in the germline V gene (reference sequence). This CDR3 contains 14 residues. Trimming removed 4 bases from V and 1 base from J, with 11 bases in between. CDR3 sequence reads: CASSDPTANTEAFF. The CDR3 bases are TGTGCCAGCAGCGACCCGACAGCGAACACTGAAGCTTTCTTT.

The V and J genes are TRBV6-1 and TRBJ1-5; D gene unclear. The ends were cut back, 2 bases at V and 7 bases at J, with 18 bases in the middle. The CDR3 spans 16 residues. The germline V gene has CDR1 MNHNS and CDR2 SASEGT. The DNA for the CDR3 is TGTGCCAGCAGTGAATTAGGAGGGTTAGTAGAGCAGCCCCAGCATTTT. This codes for CASSELGGLVEQPQHF.

The V and J genes are TRBV24-1 and TRBJ2-1; D might be TRBD2 (6 bases). V lost 4 bases and J lost 0, with 6 bases in between. Germline V gives CDR1 KGHDR, CDR2 SFDVKD. This CDR3 spans 14 amino acids. CDR3 sequence (DNA): TGTGCCACCAGTGAGGGGGGCTCCTACAATGAGCAGTTCTTC. Encoded protein: CATSEGGSYNEQFF.